Below are 19 T cell receptor beta chains sequenced from a single sample in a study of T and B cells in COVID-19 patients. Multiplex PCR with BIOMED2 TRB-A/B primer pools amplified TRB rearrangements. TCRdb itself ran the multiplex PCR reads through MiXCR, one entry per CDR3 protein. The sample has about 10,000 distinct CDR3 sequences; 25% to 30% are singletons. Blood genomic DNA input for TRB amplification was about 240-550 ng. Material: blood. The receptors shown here come from a human donor who had recovered from COVID-19.

By sample fraction, this clonotype is medium-sized. The chain uses TRBV19 and TRBJ1-5; the D gene is possibly TRBD1 (6 bases). Looked up from germline, CDR1 is LNHDA and CDR2 is SQIVND (reference sequence). V was shortened by 4 bases and J by 1 base, with 11 bases between the two germline ends. The CDR3 covers 15 residues. DNA of the CDR3: TGTGCCAGTAGTACCACCAGGGGAAGCAATCAGCCCCAGCATTTT. It is translated as CASSTTRGSNQPQHF.

This clonotype was found a few times. The chain recombines TRBV7-2 with TRBJ2-1; either TRBD1 or TRBD2 may supply D (5 bases each). Germline CDR1 and CDR2: SGHTA and FQGNSA. This CDR3 has 16 residues. V was clipped by 0 bases and J by 2 bases, with 11 bases between them. The CDR3 loop reads CASSLAWDPTYNEQFF. DNA for the CDR3: TGTGCCAGCAGCTTAGCTTGGGACCCCACCTACAATGAGCAGTTCTTC.

This clonotype is categorized as medium-sized. The chain recombines TRBV19 with TRBJ2-7, with D perhaps TRBD2 (5 bases). CDR1 and CDR2 from the germline V gene are LNHDA and SQIVND (reference sequence). The CDR3 spans 14 residues. V was trimmed by 5 bases and J by 3 bases, leaving 14 bases between them. The CDR3 protein is CASSFRTAYYEQYF. The CDR3 nucleotides read TGTGCCAGTAGTTTTAGGACTGCATACTACGAGCAGTACTTC.

The chain recombines TRBV6-5 with TRBJ2-3; 9 positions match TRBD2. The V and J ends lost 6 bases and 2 bases, in that order; junction bases with no gene match: 6. This CDR3 contains 15 residues. Germline V gene sequence: CDR1 MNHEY, CDR2 SVGAGI. CDR3 sequence: CASSQTSGVTDTQYF. The CDR3 nucleotides are TGTGCCAGCAGCCAGACTAGCGGAGTCACAGATACGCAGTATTTT.

This clonotype is medium-sized within its sample. The V and J genes are TRBV19 and TRBJ2-7, with 9 bases fitting TRBD1. V dropped 5 bases and J dropped 2; count of bases not matched to a gene: 4. Germline V gives CDR1 LNHDA, CDR2 SQIVND (reference sequence). The CDR3 runs to 14 residues. This chain's CDR3 is CASSPGQGPYEQYF. The CDR3 bases are TGTGCCAGTAGTCCGGGACAGGGACCCTACGAGCAGTACTTC.

This chain connects TRBV29-1 to TRBJ1-1, with TRBD1 matching over 7 bases. Per germline, CDR1 SQVTM and CDR2 ANQGSEA. The CDR3 has 15 residues. V shed 4 bases and J 4 bases; nucleotides not matched to a gene: 12. The CDR3 region is CSVGLPRAGGTEAFF. Written as DNA, the CDR3 is TGCAGCGTTGGGTTACCTCGGGCAGGGGGCACTGAAGCTTTCTTT.

This clonotype came up a few times. This chain links TRBV5-1 with TRBJ2-3; unclear D gene. There are 14 residues in the CDR3. From germline, CDR1 is SGHRS and CDR2 YFSETQ. V lost 3 bases to trimming and J lost 0 bases, with 8 bases between them. The chain's CDR3 is CASSSLTSTDTQYF. The CDR3 coding sequence is TGCGCCAGCAGCTCCTTGACTAGCACAGATACGCAGTATTTT.

A note on this clonotype: A read error may produce the germline difference seen at one junction end. This rearrangement joins TRBV5-1 to TRBJ2-3, with D unresolved. The germline CDR1 and CDR2 sequences are SGHRS and YFSETQ. The CDR3 is made up of 13 amino acids. CDR3 nucleotides: TGTGCCAGCAGCCCCCCTAGCACAGATACGCAGTATTTT. This codes for CASSPPSTDTQYF.

The chain employs TRBV24-1 and TRBJ2-2, with D perhaps TRBD1 (6 bases). The CDR3 extends over 15 amino acids. The germline gives CDR1 KGHDR, CDR2 SFDVKD. V lost 9 bases and J 0 bases, leaving 13 bases between the germline ends. The CDR3 DNA reads TGTGCCACCGCTGCGGACAGTTCGAACACCGGGGAGCTGTTTTTT. Encoded protein: CATAADSSNTGELFF.

The gene calls are TRBV14 and TRBJ2-1, with TRBD2 identical over 10 bases. Germline assignment: CDR1 SGHDN and CDR2 FVKESK. J lost 4 bases, V lost 4 bases, and 4 bases had no gene match. The CDR3 is 15 residues long. CDR3 DNA: TGTGCCAGCAGCCTTGGACTAGCGGCGTACAATGAGCAGTTCTTC. Its protein product is CASSLGLAAYNEQFF.

Judged by abundance, this clonotype is medium-sized. The chain joins TRBV29-1 to TRBJ2-1, with no clear D. The germline gives CDR1 SQVTM, CDR2 ANQGSEA. V was trimmed by 5 bases and J by 6 bases, leaving 8 bases between them. CDR3 size: 11 residues. CDR3 sequence: CSVLNPNEQFF. The CDR3 DNA reads as TGCAGCGTTCTTAACCCCAATGAGCAGTTCTTC.

CDR3 region: CASSPGGTGELFF. The DNA of the CDR3 is TGTGCCAGCAGCCCCGGTGGCACCGGGGAGCTGTTTTTT. This chain uses TRBV5-4 with TRBJ2-2, with D uncertain. Germline-derived CDR1 and CDR2 are SGHNT and YYREEE (reference sequence). V was pared by 4 bases and J by 4 bases, with 8 bases between. The CDR3 length is 13 residues.

The gene calls are TRBV7-6 and TRBJ1-2; 11 nucleotides line up with TRBD1. Per the germline V gene, CDR1 is SGHVS and CDR2 is FNYEAQ. The V gene end was trimmed by 4 bases and the J gene end by 7 bases; junction bases not matched to a gene: 8. CDR3 length: 15 amino acids. CDR3 nucleotides: TGTGCCAGCAGCTCCAAGGACAGGGGGCCTGGTGGCTACACCTTC. The encoded protein is CASSSKDRGPGGYTF.

In its sample, this clonotype is medium-sized. V usage is TRBV30 and J usage is TRBJ2-1, with 7 positions matching TRBD2. This CDR3 spans 15 amino acids. CDR1 is GTSNPN, CDR2 SVGIG, per germline (reference sequence). The V and J ends lost 4 bases and 3 bases, in that order; junction bases with no gene match: 9. The CDR3 loop reads CAWIGGLGDYNEQFF. The CDR3 coding sequence is TGTGCCTGGATTGGCGGACTAGGGGACTACAATGAGCAGTTCTTC.

This clonotype appeared many times. This sequence joins TRBV19 and TRBJ1-2, with D perhaps TRBD1 (5 bases). V lost 6 bases and J 5 bases, leaving 16 bases between the germline ends. In germline, CDR1 is LNHDA, CDR2 SQIVND (reference sequence). This CDR3 has 14 residues. The CDR3 bases are TGTGCCAGTAGACTGGACACAACTGGGTATGGCTACACCTTC. Residues: CASRLDTTGYGYTF.

This clonotype was recorded a few times. The V gene is TRBV5-6, the J gene TRBJ1-2, with 7 bases matching TRBD1. This CDR3 has 13 residues. The V and J ends lost 5 bases and 8 bases, in that order; junction bases with no gene match: 9. In germline, CDR1 is SGHDT, CDR2 YYEEEE. The CDR3 protein is CASRIDREGGYTF. The CDR3 coding sequence is TGTGCCAGCAGGATCGACAGGGAGGGCGGCTACACCTTC.

This clonotype is classed as medium-sized (0.01 to 0.1%). CDR3 in DNA: TGTGCCAGTAGTGGTGTTTGGGGCTACACCTTC. Its protein product is CASSGVWGYTF. J is TRBJ1-2 and V is TRBV19; D remains ambiguous. There are 11 residues in the CDR3. The V gene's germline CDR1 is LNHDA and CDR2 SQIVND (reference sequence). Trimming took off 5 bases at V and 8 bases at J, with 9 bases between the two ends.

The chain recombines TRBV6-1 with TRBJ1-6; D gene unclear. The CDR3 runs 13 residues. The V gene's germline CDR1 is MNHNS and CDR2 SASEGT. The ends were cut back, 2 bases at V and 6 bases at J, with 5 bases in the middle. CDR3 loop: CASSEPANSPLHF. CDR3 coding DNA: TGTGCCAGCAGTGAACCAGCTAATTCACCCCTCCACTTT.

By its share, this clonotype is medium-sized. This chain joins TRBV11-1 and TRBJ2-3, with D tentatively TRBD1 (6 bases). Trimming stripped 3 bases from V and 4 bases from J, with 14 bases between. The length of the CDR3 is 15 residues. Germline V gene data show CDR1 as SGHAT and CDR2 as FQDESV (reference sequence). CDR3 nucleotide sequence: TGTGCCAGCAGCTTGAAACAGGGAGTTGCAGATACGCAGTATTTT. Encoded protein: CASSLKQGVADTQYF.